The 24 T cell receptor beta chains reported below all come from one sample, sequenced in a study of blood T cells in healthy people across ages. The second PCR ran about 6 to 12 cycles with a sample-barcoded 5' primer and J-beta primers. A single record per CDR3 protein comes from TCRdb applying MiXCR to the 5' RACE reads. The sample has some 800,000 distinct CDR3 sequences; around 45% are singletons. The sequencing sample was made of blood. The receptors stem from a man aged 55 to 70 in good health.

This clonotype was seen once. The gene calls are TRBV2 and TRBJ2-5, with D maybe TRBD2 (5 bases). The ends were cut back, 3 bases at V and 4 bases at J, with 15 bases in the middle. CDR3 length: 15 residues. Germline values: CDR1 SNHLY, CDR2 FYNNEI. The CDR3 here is CASSDAERRGETQYF. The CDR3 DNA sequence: TGTGCCAGCAGTGACGCTGAGCGACGGGGAGAGACCCAGTACTTC.

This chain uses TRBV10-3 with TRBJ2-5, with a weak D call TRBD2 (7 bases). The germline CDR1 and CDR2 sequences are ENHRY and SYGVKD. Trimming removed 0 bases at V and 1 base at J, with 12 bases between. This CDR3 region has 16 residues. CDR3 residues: CAISESTGGSQETQYF. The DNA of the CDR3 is TGTGCCATCAGTGAGTCGACGGGGGGCTCCCAAGAGACCCAGTACTTC.

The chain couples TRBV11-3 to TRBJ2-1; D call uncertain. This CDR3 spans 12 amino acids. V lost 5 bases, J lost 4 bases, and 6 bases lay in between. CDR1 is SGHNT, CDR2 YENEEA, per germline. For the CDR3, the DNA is TGTGCCAGCAGCGGGAAATACAATGAGCAGTTCTTC. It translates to CASSGKYNEQFF.

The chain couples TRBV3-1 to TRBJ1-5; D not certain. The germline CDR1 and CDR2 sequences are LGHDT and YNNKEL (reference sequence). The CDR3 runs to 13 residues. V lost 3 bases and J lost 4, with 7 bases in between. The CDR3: CASSQLQNQPQHF. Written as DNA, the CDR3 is TGTGCCAGCAGCCAGTTACAGAATCAGCCCCAGCATTTT.

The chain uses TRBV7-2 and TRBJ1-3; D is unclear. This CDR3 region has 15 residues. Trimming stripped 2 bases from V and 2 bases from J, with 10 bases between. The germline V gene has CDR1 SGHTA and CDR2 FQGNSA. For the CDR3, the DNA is TGTGCCAGCAGCTTAAAAGGAAACGCTGGAAACACCATATATTTT. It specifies CASSLKGNAGNTIYF.

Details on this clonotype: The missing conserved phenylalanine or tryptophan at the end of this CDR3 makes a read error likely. CDR3 nucleotide sequence: TGTGCCAGCAGCTTAGCCAGGGCCCGATACAATGAGCAGTTCTTG. Amino acids: CASSLARARYNEQFL. This chain connects TRBV7-2 to TRBJ2-1; D possibly corresponds to TRBD1 (5 bases). CDR1 SGHTA and CDR2 FQGNSA come from the germline V gene. This CDR3 comprises 15 residues. Between the trimmed V and J ends, which lost 0 bases and 4 bases, there was a span of 10 bases.

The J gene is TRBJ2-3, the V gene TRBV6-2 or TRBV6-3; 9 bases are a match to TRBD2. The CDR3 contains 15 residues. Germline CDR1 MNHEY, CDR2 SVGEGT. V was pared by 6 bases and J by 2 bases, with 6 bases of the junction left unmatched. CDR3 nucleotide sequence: TGTGCCAGCAGGGCCGCTAGCGGGACCACAGATACGCAGTATTTT. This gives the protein CASRAASGTTDTQYF.

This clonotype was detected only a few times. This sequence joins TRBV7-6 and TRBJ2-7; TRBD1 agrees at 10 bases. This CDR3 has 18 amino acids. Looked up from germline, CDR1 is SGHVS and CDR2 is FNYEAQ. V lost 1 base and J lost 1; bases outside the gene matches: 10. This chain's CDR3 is CASSLVGGGTGASYEQYF. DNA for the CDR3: TGTGCCAGCAGCTTAGTCGGTGGCGGGACAGGGGCATCCTACGAGCAGTACTTC.

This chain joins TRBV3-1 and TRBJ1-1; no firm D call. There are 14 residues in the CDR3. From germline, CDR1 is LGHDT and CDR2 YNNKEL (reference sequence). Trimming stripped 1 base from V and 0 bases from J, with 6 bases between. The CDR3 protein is CASSQVDVNTEAFF. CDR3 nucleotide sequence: TGTGCCAGCAGCCAAGTGGACGTGAACACTGAAGCTTTCTTT. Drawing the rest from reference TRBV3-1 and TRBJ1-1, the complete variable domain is DTAVSQTPKYLVTQMGNDKSIKCEQNLGHDTMYWYKQDSKKFLKIMFSYNNKELIINETVPNRFSPKSPDKAHLNLHINSLELGDSAVYFCASSQVDVNTEAFFGQGTRLTVV.

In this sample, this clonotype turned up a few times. The CDR3, as DNA: TGTGCCAGCAGTTCCCCTAGGGGGGTAGACGAGCAGTACTTC. Translation gives CASSSPRGVDEQYF. The rearrangement uses TRBV12-3 or TRBV12-4 and TRBJ2-7; D possibly uses TRBD1 or TRBD2 (6 bases each). The CDR3 covers 14 residues. Trimming stripped 4 bases from V and 5 bases from J, with 15 bases between.

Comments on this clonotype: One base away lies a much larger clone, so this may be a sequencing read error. The CDR3 DNA sequence: TGCAGCGTGGAGACTAGGTCCTACAATGAGCAGTACTTC. It specifies CSVETRSYNEQYF. V is TRBV29-1 and J is TRBJ2-7; D may be TRBD2 (6 bases). The CDR3 is 13 residues long. Trimming left V 6 bases short and J 7 bases short, with 19 bases between. Germline loops: CDR1 SQVTM, CDR2 ANQGSEA.

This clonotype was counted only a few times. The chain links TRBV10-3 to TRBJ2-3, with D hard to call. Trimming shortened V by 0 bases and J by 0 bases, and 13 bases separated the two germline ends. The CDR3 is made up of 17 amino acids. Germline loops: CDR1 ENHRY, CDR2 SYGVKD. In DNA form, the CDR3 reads TGTGCCATCAGTGAGTCGACTGGGCAGTCTAGCACAGATACGCAGTATTTT. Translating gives CAISESTGQSSTDTQYF.

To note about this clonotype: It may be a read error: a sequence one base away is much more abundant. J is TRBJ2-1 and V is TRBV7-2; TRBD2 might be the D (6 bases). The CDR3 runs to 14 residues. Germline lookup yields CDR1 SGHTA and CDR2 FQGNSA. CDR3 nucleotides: TGTGCCAGCAGCTTTTTAGGGGTCCGGGAGACCCAGTGCTTC. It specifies CASSFLGVRETQCF.

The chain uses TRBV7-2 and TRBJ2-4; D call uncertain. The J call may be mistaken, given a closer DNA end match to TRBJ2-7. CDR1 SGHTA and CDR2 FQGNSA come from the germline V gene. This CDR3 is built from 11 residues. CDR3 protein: CASTLLDEQYF. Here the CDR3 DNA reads TGTGCCAGCACCCTCCTAGACGAGCAGTACTTC.

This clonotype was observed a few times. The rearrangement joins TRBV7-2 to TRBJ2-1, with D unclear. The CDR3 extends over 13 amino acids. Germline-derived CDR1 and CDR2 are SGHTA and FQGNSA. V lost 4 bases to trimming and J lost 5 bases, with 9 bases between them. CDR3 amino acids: CASSYERNNEQFF. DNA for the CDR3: TGTGCCAGCAGCTATGAGCGAAACAATGAGCAGTTCTTC.

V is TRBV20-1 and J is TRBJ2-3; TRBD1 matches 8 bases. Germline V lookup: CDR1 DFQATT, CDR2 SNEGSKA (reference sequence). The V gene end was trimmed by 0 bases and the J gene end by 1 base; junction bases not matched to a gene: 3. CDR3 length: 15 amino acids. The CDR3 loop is CSAREARGRTDTQYF. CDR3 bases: TGCAGTGCTAGAGAGGCCAGGGGGCGCACAGATACGCAGTATTTT.

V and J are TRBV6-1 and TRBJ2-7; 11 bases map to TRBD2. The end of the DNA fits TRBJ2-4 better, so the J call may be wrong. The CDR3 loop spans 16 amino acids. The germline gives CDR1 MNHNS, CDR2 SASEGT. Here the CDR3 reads CASTSGGPWAKNIQYF. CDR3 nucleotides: TGTGCCAGCACTAGCGGGGGGCCGTGGGCCAAAAACATTCAGTACTTC.

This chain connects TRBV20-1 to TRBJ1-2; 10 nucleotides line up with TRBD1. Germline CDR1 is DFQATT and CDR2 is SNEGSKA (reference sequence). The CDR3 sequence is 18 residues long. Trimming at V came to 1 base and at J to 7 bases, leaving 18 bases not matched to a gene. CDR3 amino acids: CSARVGGGTGATQSGYTF. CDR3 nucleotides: TGCAGTGCTAGAGTGGGGGGCGGGACAGGGGCAACCCAGTCTGGCTACACCTTC.

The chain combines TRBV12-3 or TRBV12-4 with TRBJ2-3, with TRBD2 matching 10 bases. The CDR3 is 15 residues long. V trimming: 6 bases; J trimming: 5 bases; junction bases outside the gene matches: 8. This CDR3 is CASRQAGGRQDTQYF. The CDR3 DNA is TGTGCCAGCAGGCAAGCGGGGGGGCGACAAGATACGCAGTATTTT.

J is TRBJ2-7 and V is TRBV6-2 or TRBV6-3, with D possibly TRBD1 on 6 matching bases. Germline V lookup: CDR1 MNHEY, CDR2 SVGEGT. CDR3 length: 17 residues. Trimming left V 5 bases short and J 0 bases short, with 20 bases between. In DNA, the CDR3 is TGTGCCAGCAGTGTTATTCCGGGACACCTATTCTCCTACGAGCAGTACTTC. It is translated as CASSVIPGHLFSYEQYF.

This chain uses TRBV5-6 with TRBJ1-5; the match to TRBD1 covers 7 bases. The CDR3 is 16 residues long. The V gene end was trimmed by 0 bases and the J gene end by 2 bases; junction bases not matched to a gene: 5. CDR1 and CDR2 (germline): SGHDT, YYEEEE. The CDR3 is CASSLGPGQRNQPQHF. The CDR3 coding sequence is TGTGCCAGCAGCTTGGGACCGGGACAGCGCAATCAGCCCCAGCATTTT.

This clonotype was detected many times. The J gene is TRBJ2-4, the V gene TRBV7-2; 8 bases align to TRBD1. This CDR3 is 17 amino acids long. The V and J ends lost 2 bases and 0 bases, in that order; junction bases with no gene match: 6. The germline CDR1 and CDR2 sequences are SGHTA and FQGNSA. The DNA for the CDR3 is TGTGCCAGCAGCTTATTTGCCAGGGGGCAAGCCAAAAACATTCAGTACTTC. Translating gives CASSLFARGQAKNIQYF.

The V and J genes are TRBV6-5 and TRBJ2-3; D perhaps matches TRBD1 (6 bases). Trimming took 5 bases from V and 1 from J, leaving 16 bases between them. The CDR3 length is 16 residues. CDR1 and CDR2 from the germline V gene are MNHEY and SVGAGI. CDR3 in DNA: TGTGCCAGCAGTACCCTGACGACAGGCCGCACAGATACGCAGTATTTT. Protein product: CASSTLTTGRTDTQYF.

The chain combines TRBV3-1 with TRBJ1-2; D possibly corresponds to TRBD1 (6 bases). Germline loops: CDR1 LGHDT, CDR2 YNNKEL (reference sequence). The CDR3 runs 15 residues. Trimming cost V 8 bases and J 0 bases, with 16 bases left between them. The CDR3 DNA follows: TGTGCCAGCCACAACAGGGCCTCTACTAACTATGGCTACACCTTC. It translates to CASHNRASTNYGYTF.